A selection of T cell receptor beta chains follows, all from one sample in a study of Tregs in tolerant kidney transplant recipients. Method: immunoSEQ multiplex PCR; TCRdb's copy keeps in-frame clones and lacks some. The top ten clones hold 3.5% of a sample with about 5,600 clones, around 87% of them seen once. Their target antigens are unknown. This material consisted of Tregs from blood cultured with allogeneic cells, taken before the transplant. The receptor set was obtained from a human patient who received a combined kidney and bone marrow transplant. CDR3s include the opening cysteine and the closing phenylalanine or tryptophan. The order of the fields is clone size, J gene, V gene, D gene, CDR3 protein, CDR3 DNA. D genes are given only for firm matches. Size values are once, few and many counts, or a class for expanded clones, and some rows have none.

-	TRBJ2-5	TRBV5-5	-	CASSPTGRETQYF	TGTGCCAGCAGCCCCACGGGTCGGGAGACCCAGTACTTC
-	TRBJ2-2	TRBV14	TRBD2	CASSPSAGVITGELFF	TGTGCCAGCAGCCCCTCGGCGGGGGTCATCACCGGGGAGCTGTTTTTT
-	TRBJ1-6	TRBV11-3	-	CASSLGGLNSPLHF	TGTGCCAGCAGCTTAGGAGGGCTTAATTCACCCCTCCACTTT
-	TRBJ1-4	TRBV4-1	-	CASSQEGVASEKLFF	TGCGCCAGCAGCCAAGAAGGCGTGGCGAGTGAAAAACTGTTTTTT
-	TRBJ2-1	TRBV18	TRBD2	CASSQTSTLFTYNEQFF	TGTGCCAGCTCACAGACTAGCACCCTTTTCACCTACAATGAGCAGTTCTTC
-	TRBJ2-7	TRBV11-2	TRBD2	CASSSGLAGGRGLREQYF	TGTGCCAGCAGCTCGGGACTAGCGGGAGGTAGGGGTCTTCGTGAGCAGTACTTC
-	TRBJ2-1	TRBV27	TRBD2	CASSTSGRRAEQFF	TGTGCCAGCTCCACTAGCGGGAGGAGAGCTGAGCAGTTCTTC
-	TRBJ1-2	TRBV7-9	-	CASSHYRVGHYGYTF	TGTGCCAGCAGCCACTACAGGGTAGGGCACTATGGCTACACCTTC
-	TRBJ1-1	TRBV25-1	-	CASSIWGEAEAFF	TGTGCCAGCAGTATCTGGGGGGAGGCTGAAGCTTTCTTT
few	TRBJ1-4	TRBV19	-	CASSLLTGPNDEKLFF	TGTGCCAGTAGTCTCTTGACAGGACCGAATGATGAAAAACTGTTTTTT